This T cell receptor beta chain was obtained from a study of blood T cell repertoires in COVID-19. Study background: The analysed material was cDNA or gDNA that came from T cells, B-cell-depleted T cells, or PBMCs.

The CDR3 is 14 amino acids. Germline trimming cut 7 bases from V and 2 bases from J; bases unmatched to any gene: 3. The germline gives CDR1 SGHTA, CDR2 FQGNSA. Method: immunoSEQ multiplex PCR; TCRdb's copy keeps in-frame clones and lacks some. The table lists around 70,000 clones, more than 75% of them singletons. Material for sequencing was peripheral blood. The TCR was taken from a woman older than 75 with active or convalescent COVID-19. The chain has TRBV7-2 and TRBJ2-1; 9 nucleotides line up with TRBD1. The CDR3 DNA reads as TGTGCCAGCAAACAGGGGGCCACCTACAATGAGCAGTTCTTC. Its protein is CASKQGATYNEQFF.